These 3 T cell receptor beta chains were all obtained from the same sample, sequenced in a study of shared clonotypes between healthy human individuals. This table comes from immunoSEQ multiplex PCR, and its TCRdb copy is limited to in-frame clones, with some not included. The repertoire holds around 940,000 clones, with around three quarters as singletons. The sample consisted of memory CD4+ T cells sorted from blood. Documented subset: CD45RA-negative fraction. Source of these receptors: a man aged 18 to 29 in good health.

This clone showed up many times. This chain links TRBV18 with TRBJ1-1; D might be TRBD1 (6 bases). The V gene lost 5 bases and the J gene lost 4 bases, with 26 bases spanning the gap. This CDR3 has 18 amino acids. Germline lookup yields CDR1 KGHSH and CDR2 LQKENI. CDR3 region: CASSSLPLGQSRVTEAFF. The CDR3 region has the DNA TGTGCCAGCTCATCACTACCCCTCGGACAGTCCCGGGTCACTGAAGCTTTCTTT.

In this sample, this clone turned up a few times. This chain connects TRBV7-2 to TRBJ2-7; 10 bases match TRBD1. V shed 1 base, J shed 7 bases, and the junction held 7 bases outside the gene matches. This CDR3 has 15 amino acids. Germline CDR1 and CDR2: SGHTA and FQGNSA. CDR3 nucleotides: TGTGCCAGCAGCTTAGGTTTGGACAGGGGGAATGAGCAGTACTTC. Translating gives CASSLGLDRGNEQYF.

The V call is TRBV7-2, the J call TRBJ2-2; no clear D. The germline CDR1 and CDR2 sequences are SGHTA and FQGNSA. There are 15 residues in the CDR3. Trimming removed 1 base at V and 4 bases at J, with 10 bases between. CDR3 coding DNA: TGTGCCAGCAGCTTAGTCCTGGAGTTCACCGGGGAGCTGTTTTTT. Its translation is CASSLVLEFTGELFF.